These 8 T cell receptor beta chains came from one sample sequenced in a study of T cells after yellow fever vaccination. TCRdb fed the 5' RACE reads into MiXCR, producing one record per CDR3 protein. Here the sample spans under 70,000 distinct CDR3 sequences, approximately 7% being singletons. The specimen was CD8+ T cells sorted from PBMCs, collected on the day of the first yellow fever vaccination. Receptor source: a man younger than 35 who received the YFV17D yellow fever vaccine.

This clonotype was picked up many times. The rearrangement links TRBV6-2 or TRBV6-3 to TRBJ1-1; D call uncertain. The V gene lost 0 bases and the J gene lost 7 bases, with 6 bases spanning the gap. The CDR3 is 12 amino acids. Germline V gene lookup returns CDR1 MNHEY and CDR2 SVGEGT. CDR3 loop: CASSYSGVEAFF. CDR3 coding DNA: TGTGCCAGCAGTTACTCGGGAGTTGAAGCTTTCTTT.

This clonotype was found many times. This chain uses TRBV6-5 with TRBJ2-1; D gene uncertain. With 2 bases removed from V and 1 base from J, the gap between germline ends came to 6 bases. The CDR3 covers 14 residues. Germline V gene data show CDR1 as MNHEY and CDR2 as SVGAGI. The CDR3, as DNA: TGTGCCAGCAGTTACCAGCGATCCTACAATGAGCAGTTCTTC. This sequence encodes CASSYQRSYNEQFF.

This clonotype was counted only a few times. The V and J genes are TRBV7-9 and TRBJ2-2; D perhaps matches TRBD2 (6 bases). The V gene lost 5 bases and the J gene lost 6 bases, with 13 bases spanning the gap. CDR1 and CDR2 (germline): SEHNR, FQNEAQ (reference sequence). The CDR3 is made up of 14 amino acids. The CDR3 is CASSQTGEAGELFF. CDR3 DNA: TGTGCCAGCAGCCAGACCGGGGAGGCCGGGGAGCTGTTTTTT.

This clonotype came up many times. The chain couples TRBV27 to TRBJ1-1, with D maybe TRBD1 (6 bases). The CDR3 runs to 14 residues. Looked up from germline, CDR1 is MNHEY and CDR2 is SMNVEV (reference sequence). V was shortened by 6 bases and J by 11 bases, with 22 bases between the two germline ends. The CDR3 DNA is TGTGCCAGCAGGCCGACAGGAGGAGTATTTTGGGCTTTCTTT. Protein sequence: CASRPTGGVFWAFF.

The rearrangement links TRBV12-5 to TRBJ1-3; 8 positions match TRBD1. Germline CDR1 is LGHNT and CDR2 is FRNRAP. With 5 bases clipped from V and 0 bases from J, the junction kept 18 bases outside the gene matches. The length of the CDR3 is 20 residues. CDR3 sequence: CASGLILDREPIYSGNTIYF. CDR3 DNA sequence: TGTGCTAGTGGTCTGATTTTGGACAGGGAACCGATTTACTCTGGAAACACCATATATTTT.

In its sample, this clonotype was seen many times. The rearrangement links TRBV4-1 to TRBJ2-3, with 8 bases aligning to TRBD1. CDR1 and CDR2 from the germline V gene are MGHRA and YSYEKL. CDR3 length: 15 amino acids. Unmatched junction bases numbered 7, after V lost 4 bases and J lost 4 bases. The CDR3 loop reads CASSPGQGGADTQYF. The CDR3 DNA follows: TGCGCCAGCAGCCCAGGACAGGGCGGAGCAGATACGCAGTATTTT.

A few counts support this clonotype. CDR3 region: CATSRDRLADTQYF. Written as DNA, the CDR3 is TGTGCCACCAGCAGAGATCGGCTAGCAGATACGCAGTATTTT. The chain recombines TRBV15 with TRBJ2-3; D gene ambiguous. V was cut by 0 bases and J by 4 bases, with 8 bases left in between. CDR3 length equals 14 residues. CDR1 and CDR2 from the germline V gene are LNHNV and YYDKDF (reference sequence). Full variable domain (remainder filled in from reference TRBV15 and TRBJ2-3): DAMVIQNPRYQVTQFGKPVTLSCSQTLNHNVMYWYQQKSSQAPKLLFHYYDKDFNNEADTPDNFQSRRPNTSFCFLDIRSPGLGDTAMYLCATSRDRLADTQYFGPGTRLTVL.

CDR3 residues: CASSLLTGIAEQYF. The CDR3 nucleotides are TGTGCCAGCAGCTTACTGACAGGGATCGCCGAGCAGTACTTC. V and J are TRBV13 and TRBJ2-7, with TRBD1 matching 7 bases. The CDR3 totals 14 residues. V lost 2 bases and J lost 6; bases outside the gene matches: 7. The germline CDR1 and CDR2 sequences are PRHDT and FYEKMQ (reference sequence).